The 22 T cell receptor beta chains listed next were all sequenced from one sample in a study of T cells after yellow fever vaccination. MiXCR, run by TCRdb on the 5' RACE reads, gives a single entry per CDR3 protein. This table has approximately 510,000 distinct CDR3 sequences, about a fifth appearing once. Sequences were derived from PBMCs, sampled around 3 weeks after the first yellow fever vaccination. These receptors were taken from a young man who received the YFV17D yellow fever vaccine.

J is TRBJ2-7 and V is TRBV7-2; perhaps TRBD2 as D (6 bases). The V end lost 0 bases, the J end lost 5 bases, and 11 bases lay between the germline ends. This CDR3 comprises 14 residues. Germline V gene lookup returns CDR1 SGHTA and CDR2 FQGNSA. The CDR3 reads CASSLAGGAHEQYF. CDR3 in DNA: TGTGCCAGCAGCTTAGCGGGGGGAGCCCACGAGCAGTACTTC. The full variable domain, with the rest looked up from reference TRBV7-2 and TRBJ2-7, is GAGVSQSPSNKVTEKGKDVELRCDPISGHTALYWYRQSLGQGLEFLIYFQGNSAPDKSGLPSDRFSAERTGGSVSTLTIQRTQQEDSAVYLCASSLAGGAHEQYFGPGTRLTVT.

J is TRBJ2-1 and V is TRBV7-9; 11 bases fit TRBD2. Germline lookup yields CDR1 SEHNR and CDR2 FQNEAQ (reference sequence). With 5 bases clipped from V and 7 bases from J, the junction kept 10 bases outside the gene matches. The CDR3 has 16 amino acids. CDR3 DNA sequence: TGTGCCAGCAGCCGGAGACTAGCGGGGACGGGGAATGAGCAGTTCTTC. Translated, it gives CASSRRLAGTGNEQFF. The variable domain in full, completed from reference TRBV7-9 and TRBJ2-1, reads DTGVSQNPRHKITKRGQNVTFRCDPISEHNRLYWYRQTLGQGPEFLTYFQNEAQLEKSRLLSDRFSAERPKGSFSTLEIQRTEQGDSAMYLCASSRRLAGTGNEQFFGPGTRLTVL.

This chain uses TRBV12-3 or TRBV12-4 with TRBJ1-1, with D maybe TRBD1 (6 bases). Trimming left V 5 bases short and J 9 bases short, with 19 bases between. The CDR3 has 14 residues. CDR3 residues: CASSRPREGGKAFF. In DNA form, the CDR3 reads TGTGCCAGCAGTCGCCCCCGGGAGGGGGGAAAAGCTTTCTTT.

This clonotype was counted a few times. The chain combines TRBV5-6 with TRBJ2-3; either TRBD1 or TRBD2 may fit D (5 bases each). There are 12 residues in the CDR3. The germline V gene has CDR1 SGHDT and CDR2 YYEEEE. The V gene lost 3 bases and the J gene lost 13 bases, with 15 bases spanning the gap. The DNA of the CDR3 is TGTGCCAGCAGCTCAGGGAGCGCAGGAAAGTATTTT. Translated, it gives CASSSGSAGKYF.

The rearrangement links TRBV6-1 to TRBJ1-2, with TRBD1 as a possible D gene (5 bases). This CDR3 comprises 15 residues. Trimming removed 7 bases from V and 4 bases from J, with 19 bases in between. In germline, CDR1 is MNHNS, CDR2 SASEGT. The CDR3 sequence is CASTDEGREIYGYTF. The CDR3 DNA sequence: TGTGCCAGCACCGACGAGGGGCGCGAGATCTATGGCTACACCTTC.

Only one count was recorded for this clonotype. The rearrangement uses TRBV7-2 and TRBJ2-7; tentative D call: TRBD2 (5 bases). The CDR3 covers 17 residues. CDR1 and CDR2 (germline): SGHTA, FQGNSA. Trimming pared 3 bases from V and 1 base from J, leaving 19 bases between. CDR3 in DNA: TGTGCCAGCAGCTTCGTCAGTGGAGGTGAGGCTTCCTACGAGCAGTACTTC. Translated: CASSFVSGGEASYEQYF.

This clonotype was picked up a small number of times. The chain joins TRBV5-6 to TRBJ2-3, with 11 nucleotides matching TRBD1. The J segment lost 14 bases and the V segment lost 3 bases, leaving 8 bases of the junction unmatched. This CDR3 contains 13 residues. Per the germline V gene, CDR1 is SGHDT and CDR2 is YYEEEE. Here the CDR3 DNA reads TGTGCCAGCAGCTCTGAACCGGGACAGGGGGTGTATTTT. Translating gives CASSSEPGQGVYF.

The chain employs TRBV11-2 and TRBJ2-1; D uncertain. This CDR3 contains 14 residues. CDR1 and CDR2 from the germline V gene are SGHAT and FQNNGV. Trimming cost V 3 bases and J 9 bases, with 15 bases left between them. CDR3 sequence: CASSFRMQPSEQFF. The DNA for the CDR3 is TGTGCCAGCAGCTTCCGGATGCAACCTAGTGAGCAGTTCTTC.

This clonotype was counted between two and nine times. This sequence joins TRBV7-2 and TRBJ2-7; tentatively, D is TRBD1 (6 bases). V was cut by 5 bases and J by 4 bases, with 15 bases left in between. The CDR3 has 14 amino acids. Germline CDR1 reads SGHTA; CDR2 reads FQGNSA. The CDR3 reads CASSPSGTHYEQYV. In DNA form, the CDR3 reads TGTGCCAGCAGCCCGTCCGGGACACATTACGAGCAGTACGTC.

The CDR3 sequence: CASSEMGGNTGELFF. DNA for the CDR3: TGTGCCAGCAGCGAAATGGGGGGGAACACCGGGGAGCTGTTTTTT. The chain has TRBV7-9 and TRBJ2-2; tentative D call: TRBD2 (6 bases). Trimming stripped 5 bases from V and 1 base from J, with 11 bases between. Germline CDR1 and CDR2: SEHNR and FQNEAQ (reference sequence). This CDR3 comprises 15 residues.

This clonotype was counted between two and nine times. The rearrangement uses TRBV7-2 and TRBJ2-6; TRBD2 matches at 8 bases. V shed 0 bases, J shed 0 bases, and the junction held 10 bases outside the gene matches. CDR3 length equals 20 residues. CDR1 and CDR2 from the germline V gene are SGHTA and FQGNSA. The CDR3: CASSLAPRAGASSGANVLTF. The DNA of the CDR3 is TGTGCCAGCAGCTTAGCGCCTCGAGCGGGGGCCAGCTCTGGGGCCAACGTCCTGACTTTC.

This rearrangement joins TRBV10-3 to TRBJ2-5, with 8 bases identical to TRBD2. V gave up 10 bases and J gave up 4 bases; unmatched junction bases: 8. CDR1 and CDR2 (germline): ENHRY, SYGVKD. This CDR3 is 13 amino acids long. The CDR3 region has the DNA TGTGCCACCGGCCCGGGGGGGGGAGAGACCCAGTACTTC. This sequence encodes CATGPGGGETQYF.

In its sample, this clonotype was seen a few times. The chain links TRBV4-3 to TRBJ1-5, with D hard to call. The CDR3 length is 15 residues. The V gene lost 1 base and the J gene lost 7 bases, with 14 bases spanning the gap. Per the germline V gene, CDR1 is LGHNA and CDR2 is YSLEER. The CDR3 bases are TGCGCCAGCAGCCAAGCGGTGTCGGGGTTCCAGCCCCAGCATTTT. This codes for CASSQAVSGFQPQHF.

This clonotype occurred many times. V gene TRBV6-2 or TRBV6-3 combines with J gene TRBJ2-6, with D maybe TRBD1 (5 bases). The V gene lost 1 base and the J gene lost 2 bases, with 15 bases spanning the gap. The CDR3 is made up of 18 amino acids. Looked up from germline, CDR1 is MNHEY and CDR2 is SVGEGT. The CDR3, as DNA: TGTGCCAGCAGTTACTTCAGGGTGCTGAGGCCTGGGGCCAACGTCCTGACTTTC. Protein: CASSYFRVLRPGANVLTF.

The J gene is TRBJ1-2, the V gene TRBV15; D call uncertain. CDR3 length equals 11 residues. Germline CDR1 is LNHNV and CDR2 is YYDKDF (reference sequence). V was cut by 3 bases and J by 8 bases, with 7 bases left in between. CDR3 residues: CATSRNGGYTF. The CDR3 DNA reads as TGTGCCACCAGCAGGAACGGGGGCTACACCTTC.

This chain links TRBV10-3 with TRBJ2-7; D gene uncertain. Per the germline V gene, CDR1 is ENHRY and CDR2 is SYGVKD. The length of the CDR3 is 13 residues. Trimming shortened V by 6 bases and J by 1 base, and 10 bases separated the two germline ends. The DNA of the CDR3 is TGTGCCATCAGGGACCCCAGGTCCTACGAGCAGTACTTC. Translated, it gives CAIRDPRSYEQYF.

This clonotype was counted a few times. The chain uses TRBV7-9 and TRBJ2-1, with a tentative D call TRBD1 (7 bases). CDR3 length equals 14 residues. Germline assignment: CDR1 SEHNR and CDR2 FQNEAQ (reference sequence). V gave up 8 bases and J gave up 3 bases, with 14 bases separating them. CDR3: CASHLQGGYNEQFF. The CDR3, as DNA: TGTGCCAGCCACCTGCAGGGGGGCTACAATGAGCAGTTCTTC.

This clonotype was counted between two and nine times. The rearrangement uses TRBV29-1 and TRBJ1-3, with no clear D. V lost 6 bases and J 0 bases, leaving 9 bases between the germline ends. Germline V gives CDR1 SQVTM, CDR2 ANQGSEA. This CDR3 comprises 13 residues. The CDR3 loop is CSVGSVSGNTIYF. DNA of the CDR3: TGCAGCGTCGGATCTGTCTCTGGAAACACCATATATTTT.

The rearrangement uses TRBV4-1 and TRBJ1-1; D perhaps matches TRBD1 (5 bases). V lost 2 bases to trimming and J lost 10 bases, with 26 bases between them. CDR1 is MGHRA, CDR2 YSYEKL, per germline. The CDR3 runs to 17 residues. In nucleotides, the CDR3 is TGCGCCAGCAGCCAACCCACGGAACTTGGTGCGGTGAGGGGAGCTTTCTTT. Translation: CASSQPTELGAVRGAFF.

This clonotype occurred a few times. The chain joins TRBV7-2 to TRBJ1-1; tentatively, D is TRBD1 (5 bases). Germline assignment: CDR1 SGHTA and CDR2 FQGNSA. With 5 bases removed from V and 4 bases from J, the gap between germline ends came to 20 bases. CDR3 length: 16 residues. DNA of the CDR3: TGTGCCAGCAGCCCAGCCCGCAGGGCTGGACCCACTGAAGCTTTCTTT. Translated, it gives CASSPARRAGPTEAFF.

This chain connects TRBV29-1 to TRBJ1-1; D not resolved. The germline V gene encodes CDR1 SQVTM and CDR2 ANQGSEA. The CDR3 loop spans 13 amino acids. V shed 2 bases and J shed 4 bases, with 11 bases lying between them. The CDR3 sequence: CSVERGRATEAFF. CDR3 in DNA: TGCAGCGTTGAACGGGGTAGGGCCACTGAAGCTTTCTTT.

The genes are TRBV14 and TRBJ2-7; D is unresolved. This CDR3 is built from 14 residues. The V gene's germline CDR1 is SGHDN and CDR2 FVKESK. V lost 4 bases to trimming and J lost 2 bases, with 12 bases between them. For the CDR3, the DNA is TGTGCCAGCAGCCCCCAGGCAGGCCCCTACGAGCAGTACTTC. Its protein is CASSPQAGPYEQYF.